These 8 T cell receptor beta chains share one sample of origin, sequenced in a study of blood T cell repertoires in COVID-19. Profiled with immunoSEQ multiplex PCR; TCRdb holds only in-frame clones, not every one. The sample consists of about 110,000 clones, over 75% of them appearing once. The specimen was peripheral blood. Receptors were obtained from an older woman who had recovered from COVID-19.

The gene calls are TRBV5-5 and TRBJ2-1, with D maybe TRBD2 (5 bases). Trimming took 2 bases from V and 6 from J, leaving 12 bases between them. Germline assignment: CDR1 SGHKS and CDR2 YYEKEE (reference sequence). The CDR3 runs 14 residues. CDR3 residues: CASSFGPAGNEQFF. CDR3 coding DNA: TGTGCCAGCAGCTTTGGTCCCGCGGGCAATGAGCAGTTCTTC. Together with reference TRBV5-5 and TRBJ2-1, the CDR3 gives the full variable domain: DAGVTQSPTHLIKTRGQQVTLRCSPISGHKSVSWYQQVLGQGPQFIFQYYEKEERGRGNFPDRFSARQFPNYSSELNVNALLLGDSALYLCASSFGPAGNEQFFGPGTRLTVL.

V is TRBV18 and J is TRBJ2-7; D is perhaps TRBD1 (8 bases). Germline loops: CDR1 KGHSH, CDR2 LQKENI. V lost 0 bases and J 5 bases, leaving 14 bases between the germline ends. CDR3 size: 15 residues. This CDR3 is CASSPPTGGDHEQYF. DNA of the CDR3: TGTGCCAGCTCACCACCTACAGGGGGGGACCACGAGCAGTACTTC.

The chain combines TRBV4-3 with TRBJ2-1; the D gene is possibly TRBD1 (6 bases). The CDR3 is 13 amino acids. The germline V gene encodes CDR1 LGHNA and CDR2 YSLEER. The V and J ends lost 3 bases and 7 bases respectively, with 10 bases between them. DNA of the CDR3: TGCGCCAGCAGCCAGGGGGCCCGGAATGAGCAGTTCTTC. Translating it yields CASSQGARNEQFF.

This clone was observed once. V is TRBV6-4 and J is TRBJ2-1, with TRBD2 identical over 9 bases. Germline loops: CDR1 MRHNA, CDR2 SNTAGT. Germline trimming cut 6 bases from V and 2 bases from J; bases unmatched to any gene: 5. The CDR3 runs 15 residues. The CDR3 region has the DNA TGTGCCAGCAGCACGACTAGCGGAACCTACAATGAGCAGTTCTTC. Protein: CASSTTSGTYNEQFF.

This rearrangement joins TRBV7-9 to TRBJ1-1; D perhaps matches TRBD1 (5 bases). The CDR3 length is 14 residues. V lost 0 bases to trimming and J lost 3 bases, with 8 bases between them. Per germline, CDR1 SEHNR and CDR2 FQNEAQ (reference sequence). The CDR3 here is CASSLADTYTEAFF. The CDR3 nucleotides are TGTGCCAGCAGCTTAGCGGACACCTACACTGAAGCTTTCTTT.

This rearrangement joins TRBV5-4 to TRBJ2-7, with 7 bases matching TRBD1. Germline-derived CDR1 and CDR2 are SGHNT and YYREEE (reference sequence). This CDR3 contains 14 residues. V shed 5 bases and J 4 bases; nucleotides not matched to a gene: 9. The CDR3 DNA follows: TGTGCCAGCAGGACCTCCGGGACAGATTACGAGCAGTACTTC. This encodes CASRTSGTDYEQYF.

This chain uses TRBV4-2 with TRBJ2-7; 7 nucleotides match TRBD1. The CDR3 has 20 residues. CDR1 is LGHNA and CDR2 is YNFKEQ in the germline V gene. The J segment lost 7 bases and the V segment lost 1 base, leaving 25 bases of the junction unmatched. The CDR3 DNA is TGTGCCAGCAGCCAAGCGGTCCCTACAGGGAGAGGGGGCAGCCTACTGGAGCAGTACTTC. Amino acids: CASSQAVPTGRGGSLLEQYF.

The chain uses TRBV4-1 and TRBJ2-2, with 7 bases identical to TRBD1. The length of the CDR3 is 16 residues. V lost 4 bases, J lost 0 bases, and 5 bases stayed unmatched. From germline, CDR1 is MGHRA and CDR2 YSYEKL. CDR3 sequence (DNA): TGCGCCAGCAGCCGCTCGACAGGGCCGAACACCGGGGAGCTGTTTTTT. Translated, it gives CASSRSTGPNTGELFF.